Presented here are 6 T cell receptor beta chains from one specimen sequenced in a study of blood T cell repertoires in COVID-19. Only in-frame clones appear in the TCRdb table, and some are missing; sequencing was by immunoSEQ multiplex PCR. The table includes about 300,000 clones, roughly nine tenths detected once. The sequencing sample was made of peripheral blood. These receptors originate from a woman aged 25 to 45 with COVID-19, enrolled during active disease.

V gene TRBV9 combines with J gene TRBJ1-2; TRBD1 matches at 7 bases. This CDR3 comprises 16 residues. V lost 5 bases, J lost 4 bases, and 14 bases stayed unmatched. The germline V gene encodes CDR1 SGDLS and CDR2 YYNGEE. CDR3 protein: CASSDTTTGTSYGYTF. As DNA, the CDR3 is TGTGCCAGCAGTGATACTACGACAGGGACTTCCTATGGCTACACCTTC.

This clone appeared a single time. The chain couples TRBV6-5 to TRBJ2-1; TRBD1 matches 9 bases. Germline V lookup: CDR1 MNHEY, CDR2 SVGAGI. The CDR3 totals 15 residues. J gave up 8 bases and V 7 bases, and 12 bases lay outside the gene matches. The CDR3 bases are TGTGCCAGCACCGGGACAGGGATCCGAAGAGATGAGCAGTTCTTC. Translated, it gives CASTGTGIRRDEQFF.

The J gene is TRBJ2-1, the V gene TRBV4-2, with 7 bases fitting TRBD1. CDR1 is LGHNA and CDR2 is YNFKEQ in the germline V gene. This CDR3 has 16 residues. V trimming: 0 bases; J trimming: 0 bases; junction bases outside the gene matches: 2. The CDR3 is CASSQEGQSSYNEQFF. The CDR3, as DNA: TGTGCCAGCAGCCAAGAGGGACAGAGCTCCTACAATGAGCAGTTCTTC.

This clone was detected once. The chain couples TRBV6-1 to TRBJ1-4; the match to TRBD1 covers 7 bases. CDR3 length equals 16 residues. Germline trimming cut 4 bases from V and 6 bases from J; bases unmatched to any gene: 11. CDR1 and CDR2 from the germline V gene are MNHNS and SASEGT. The CDR3 loop reads CASSAPQGRGDEKLFF. The CDR3 nucleotides are TGTGCCAGCAGTGCACCACAGGGGAGAGGTGATGAAAAACTGTTTTTT.

The gene calls are TRBV24-1 and TRBJ2-3; 9 nucleotides agree with TRBD2. The CDR3 is 15 amino acids. The V gene end was trimmed by 5 bases and the J gene end by 3 bases; junction bases not matched to a gene: 5. Per germline, CDR1 KGHDR and CDR2 SFDVKD. The CDR3 DNA reads as TGTGCCACCAGTGTAGGCGGGGGGGCTACAGATACGCAGTATTTT. It encodes CATSVGGGATDTQYF.

The V gene is TRBV18, the J gene TRBJ2-7; 9 nucleotides agree with TRBD1. The CDR3 spans 14 residues. The germline V gene encodes CDR1 KGHSH and CDR2 LQKENI. V shed 6 bases, J shed 9 bases, and the junction held 12 bases outside the gene matches. The CDR3 nucleotides read TGTGCCAGCTCTTCCGGGACAGGGAGTGATGTGCAGTACTTC. It translates to CASSSGTGSDVQYF.